This passage covers 29 T cell receptor beta chains from one sample sequenced in a study of T cell responses to AZD1222 COVID-19 vaccine. Some clones are missing from TCRdb's copy, which holds only in-frame ones; the method was immunoSEQ multiplex PCR. The sample has around 140,000 clones, around nine tenths seen once. The sequenced sample was peripheral blood, obtained on day 0 of AZD1222 vaccination. Receptors originate from an adult in good health.

A note on this clone: Additional DNA sequences in this sample encode the identical CDR3. The genes are TRBV19 and TRBJ1-2, with a weak D call TRBD1 (5 bases). CDR3 length: 12 amino acids. V was pared by 5 bases and J by 1 base, with 5 bases between. CDR1 is LNHDA and CDR2 is SQIVND in the germline V gene (reference sequence). CDR3 DNA sequence: TGTGCCAGTAGTGACAGTAACTATGGCTACACCTTC. This sequence encodes CASSDSNYGYTF.

In the case of this clone: The same CDR3 is also encoded by other DNA sequences in this sample. This chain connects TRBV5-4 to TRBJ2-5; D gene uncertain. Per germline, CDR1 SGHNT and CDR2 YYREEE (reference sequence). V shed 4 bases and J shed 0 bases, with 4 bases lying between them. The length of the CDR3 is 12 residues. The CDR3 DNA reads as TGTGCCAGCAGCCTTGACCAAGAGACCCAGTACTTC. Encoded protein: CASSLDQETQYF.

As DNA, the CDR3 is TGTGCCAGCAGCTTAACTAGCGGGGTGTACAATGAGCAGTTCTTC. Its protein is CASSLTSGVYNEQFF. The gene calls are TRBV7-9 and TRBJ2-1; 10 bases line up with TRBD2. After removal of 2 bases from V and 4 bases from J, the junction contained 2 bases not matched to a gene. The CDR3 is made up of 15 amino acids. Looked up from germline, CDR1 is SEHNR and CDR2 is FQNEAQ (reference sequence).

The chain links TRBV29-1 to TRBJ1-2; 7 bases agree with TRBD1. V trimming: 3 bases; J trimming: 5 bases; junction bases outside the gene matches: 15. CDR1 is SQVTM, CDR2 ANQGSEA, per germline. CDR3 length: 16 amino acids. In DNA form, the CDR3 reads TGCAGCGTTGATCGTATCGAGGACTCAGGGGGATATGGCTACACCTTC. It yields the protein CSVDRIEDSGGYGYTF.

The chain combines TRBV19 with TRBJ1-5, with 12 bases matching TRBD1. The CDR3 has 18 residues. From germline, CDR1 is LNHDA and CDR2 SQIVND (reference sequence). V was clipped by 4 bases and J by 1 base; unmatched bases: 8. CDR3 loop: CASSTPPGQGASNQPQHF. The CDR3 DNA follows: TGTGCCAGTAGTACCCCACCGGGACAGGGGGCCAGCAATCAGCCCCAGCATTTT.

J is TRBJ1-3 and V is TRBV25-1; D uncertain. CDR1 is MGHDK, CDR2 SYGVNS, per germline. The V gene lost 2 bases and the J gene lost 0 bases, with 8 bases spanning the gap. The length of the CDR3 is 15 residues. The CDR3 is CASSEGGSSGNTIYF. In nucleotides, the CDR3 is TGTGCCAGCAGTGAAGGCGGGAGCTCTGGAAACACCATATATTTT.

V gene TRBV10-2 combines with J gene TRBJ2-5; no clear D gene. V was cut by 4 bases and J by 5 bases, with 17 bases left in between. Germline loops: CDR1 WSHSY, CDR2 SAAADI. This CDR3 is 15 amino acids long. DNA for the CDR3: TGCGCCAGCAGTGCCCTAAAACAGAACGAGGAGACCCAGTACTTC. It codes for CASSALKQNEETQYF.

This rearrangement joins TRBV10-1 to TRBJ2-5; 10 bases are a match to TRBD2. V shed 0 bases and J 2 bases; nucleotides not matched to a gene: 3. The CDR3 loop spans 16 amino acids. Germline lookup yields CDR1 WNHNN and CDR2 SYGVQD (reference sequence). CDR3 sequence: CASSESWTSGQETQYF. CDR3 nucleotides: TGCGCCAGCAGTGAGTCCTGGACTAGCGGACAAGAGACCCAGTACTTC.

The chain is built from TRBV7-8 and TRBJ2-5, with D perhaps matching TRBD2 (5 bases). The V end was cut by 1 base, the J end by 3 bases, with 15 bases between. The CDR3 consists of 16 residues. Germline CDR1 SGHVS, CDR2 FQNEAQ. Here the CDR3 reads CASSLGPAAAEETQYF. CDR3 nucleotides: TGTGCCAGCAGCTTAGGCCCAGCGGCAGCAGAAGAGACCCAGTACTTC. Filled out from reference TRBV7-8 and TRBJ2-5, the complete variable domain reads GAGVSQSPRYKVAKRGQDVALRCDPISGHVSLFWYQQALGQGPEFLTYFQNEAQLDKSGLPSDRFFAERPEGSVSTLKIQRTQQEDSAVYLCASSLGPAAAEETQYFGPGTRLLVL.

The gene calls are TRBV5-5 and TRBJ1-2; TRBD1 agrees at 8 bases. This CDR3 has 16 amino acids. With 4 bases clipped from V and 4 bases from J, the junction kept 12 bases outside the gene matches. From germline, CDR1 is SGHKS and CDR2 YYEKEE (reference sequence). This chain's CDR3 is CASSREPRQGSYGYTF. CDR3 bases: TGTGCCAGCAGCAGGGAACCGCGACAGGGGAGCTATGGCTACACCTTC.

This CDR3 reads CASTSNPTGRPYGYTF. CDR3 DNA: TGTGCCAGCACTTCTAACCCGACAGGGAGGCCCTATGGCTACACCTTC. This chain joins TRBV27 and TRBJ1-2; 7 bases are a match to TRBD1. Germline loops: CDR1 MNHEY, CDR2 SMNVEV (reference sequence). The J segment lost 4 bases and the V segment lost 7 bases, leaving 15 bases of the junction unmatched. The CDR3 totals 16 residues.

This clone has only one observation. CDR3 DNA: TGTGCCAGCAGCCCCATGAACACCGGGGAGCTGTTTTTT. It translates to CASSPMNTGELFF. J is TRBJ2-2 and V is TRBV7-9, with D unresolved. V was clipped by 5 bases and J by 1 base, with 5 bases between them. CDR1 and CDR2 from the germline V gene are SEHNR and FQNEAQ (reference sequence). CDR3 length: 13 residues.

This chain links TRBV3-1 (or the pseudogene TRBV3-2) with TRBJ1-2; D is perhaps TRBD1 (5 bases). CDR3 length equals 15 residues. Trimming took off 4 bases at V and 4 bases at J, with 16 bases between the two ends. Germline V gene data show CDR1 as LGHDT and CDR2 as YNNKEL (reference sequence). The CDR3 coding sequence is TGTGCCAGCAGCCCCCGTGGGGACCCATTCTATGGCTACACCTTC. It codes for CASSPRGDPFYGYTF.

This chain joins TRBV27 and TRBJ1-6, with D tentatively TRBD1 (6 bases). This CDR3 spans 15 amino acids. Trimming took 2 bases from V and 7 from J, leaving 12 bases between them. Germline V gene sequence: CDR1 MNHEY, CDR2 SMNVEV (reference sequence). The CDR3 spells CASSLGQGGNSPLHF. CDR3 nucleotide sequence: TGTGCCAGCAGTTTAGGACAAGGGGGGAATTCACCCCTCCACTTT.

The J gene is TRBJ1-3, the V gene TRBV25-1; D uncertain. The germline V gene has CDR1 MGHDK and CDR2 SYGVNS. Deletions cut 5 bases from V and 2 bases from J, with 10 bases between. This CDR3 is 14 amino acids long. This CDR3 reads CASSSAGTGNTIYF. The CDR3 nucleotides read TGTGCCAGCAGTTCTGCGGGCACTGGAAACACCATATATTTT.

This chain connects TRBV10-3 to TRBJ2-7; no definite D call. The germline V gene has CDR1 ENHRY and CDR2 SYGVKD. With 4 bases removed from V and 0 bases from J, the gap between germline ends came to 10 bases. The CDR3 extends over 14 amino acids. The DNA for the CDR3 is TGTGCCATCAGTGGGGCGACACCCTCCTACGAGCAGTACTTC. Translation gives CAISGATPSYEQYF.

The rearrangement uses TRBV19 and TRBJ1-1; D perhaps matches TRBD1 (5 bases). CDR1 and CDR2 (germline): LNHDA, SQIVND (reference sequence). Trimming removed 3 bases at V and 8 bases at J, with 16 bases between. The CDR3 sequence is 14 residues long. The CDR3 DNA follows: TGTGCCAGTAGTATTTGGTACGGGGGAGGGGAAGCTTTCTTT. It yields the protein CASSIWYGGGEAFF.

CDR3 sequence: CASRPALAVGDTQYF. The CDR3 DNA follows: TGTGCCAGCAGACCAGCACTAGCGGTGGGGGATACGCAGTATTTT. The chain carries TRBV7-9 and TRBJ2-3, with 8 bases that match TRBD2. V was clipped by 6 bases and J by 6 bases; unmatched bases: 11. CDR1 is SEHNR and CDR2 is FQNEAQ in the germline V gene (reference sequence). The CDR3 extends over 15 amino acids.

This chain uses TRBV7-8 with TRBJ1-2; 7 bases align to TRBD1. Germline V gene sequence: CDR1 SGHVS, CDR2 FQNEAQ. V shed 0 bases and J 4 bases; nucleotides not matched to a gene: 2. This CDR3 has 14 residues. In DNA form, the CDR3 reads TGTGCCAGCAGCTTAGCGTACAGGGGCTATGGCTACACCTTC. Translation gives CASSLAYRGYGYTF.

V gene TRBV5-1 combines with J gene TRBJ1-1, with TRBD1 identical over 8 bases. CDR3 length equals 14 residues. The germline gives CDR1 SGHRS, CDR2 YFSETQ. J was trimmed by 5 bases and V by 4 bases; bases with no gene match: 7. The CDR3 nucleotides read TGCGCCAGCAGCCCACCGGGACAGGTAACTGAAGCTTTCTTT. Translation: CASSPPGQVTEAFF.

This CDR3 is CASSQGRVGSGIYNEQFF. CDR3 coding DNA: TGCGCCAGCAGCCAAGGCCGAGTAGGCAGCGGGATCTACAATGAGCAGTTCTTC. The chain employs TRBV4-1 and TRBJ2-1, with 7 bases that match TRBD2. The CDR3 is 18 residues long. From germline, CDR1 is MGHRA and CDR2 YSYEKL. V lost 1 base, J lost 3 bases, and 12 bases stayed unmatched.

This chain links TRBV29-1 with TRBJ1-5; D is undetermined. The CDR3 consists of 15 residues. CDR1 is SQVTM, CDR2 ANQGSEA, per germline. Between the trimmed V and J ends, which lost 5 bases and 0 bases, there was a span of 14 bases. The CDR3 bases are TGCAGCGTTCCCCCAGTTTCTGATAGCAATCAGCCCCAGCATTTT. As protein: CSVPPVSDSNQPQHF.

The chain recombines TRBV11-1 with TRBJ2-1; 10 nucleotides line up with TRBD2. Germline assignment: CDR1 SGHAT and CDR2 FQDESV (reference sequence). The CDR3 contains 16 residues. Trimming took 5 bases from V and 2 from J; bases not matched to a gene: 6. This CDR3 reads CASSPLLAGAYNEQFF. In DNA form, the CDR3 reads TGTGCCAGCAGCCCACTCCTAGCGGGAGCCTACAATGAGCAGTTCTTC.

This sequence joins TRBV27 and TRBJ2-7; the match to TRBD1 covers 7 bases. V shed 5 bases and J 2 bases; nucleotides not matched to a gene: 3. Germline-derived CDR1 and CDR2 are MNHEY and SMNVEV (reference sequence). CDR3 length equals 13 residues. In DNA, the CDR3 is TGTGCCAGCAGTAACAGGGGCGCCTACGAGCAGTACTTC. The encoded protein is CASSNRGAYEQYF.

V and J are TRBV25-1 and TRBJ1-3; D is unresolved. Germline-derived CDR1 and CDR2 are MGHDK and SYGVNS. Trimming cost V 4 bases and J 0 bases, with 10 bases left between them. The length of the CDR3 is 15 residues. CDR3 bases: TGTGCCAGCAGTGTTTCGTCGGGCTCTGGAAACACCATATATTTT. It yields the protein CASSVSSGSGNTIYF.

This chain links TRBV29-1 with TRBJ2-5; TRBD1 agrees at 7 bases. The CDR3 is 16 amino acids. Germline lookup yields CDR1 SQVTM and CDR2 ANQGSEA. With 1 base clipped from V and 0 bases from J, the junction kept 8 bases outside the gene matches. The CDR3 protein is CSVEGRQGPHQETQYF. CDR3 sequence (DNA): TGCAGCGTTGAAGGAAGACAGGGTCCCCACCAAGAGACCCAGTACTTC.

The sample holds one count of this clone. The chain couples TRBV28 to TRBJ1-3; no reliable D call. Germline V gene lookup returns CDR1 MDHEN and CDR2 SYDVKM. This CDR3 contains 15 residues. V gave up 9 bases and J gave up 0 bases, with 15 bases separating them. The chain's CDR3 is CASEGRTFSGNTIYF. CDR3 DNA sequence: TGTGCCAGTGAAGGGCGGACCTTCTCTGGAAACACCATATATTTT. The complete variable domain, with remaining parts taken from reference TRBV28 and TRBJ1-3, reads DVKVTQSSRYLVKRTGEKVFLECVQDMDHENMFWYRQDPGLGLRLIYFSYDVKMKEKGDIPEGYSVSREKKERFSLILESASTNQTSMYLCASEGRTFSGNTIYFGEGSWLTVV.

The V and J genes are TRBV5-4 and TRBJ1-1, with unresolved D. In germline, CDR1 is SGHNT, CDR2 YYREEE (reference sequence). The CDR3 loop spans 13 amino acids. V gave up 0 bases and J gave up 3 bases, with 6 bases separating them. The CDR3 bases are TGTGCCAGCAGCTTGGACCGGGACACTGAAGCTTTCTTT. This sequence encodes CASSLDRDTEAFF.

The chain links TRBV5-1 to TRBJ2-2; no definite D call. There are 13 residues in the CDR3. V was trimmed by 4 bases and J by 1 base, leaving 5 bases between them. Germline V gives CDR1 SGHRS, CDR2 YFSETQ. The CDR3 is CASSPGNTGELFF. The CDR3 DNA reads TGCGCCAGCAGCCCGGGGAACACCGGGGAGCTGTTTTTT. Full variable domain (remainder filled in from reference TRBV5-1 and TRBJ2-2): KAGVTQTPRYLIKTRGQQVTLSCSPISGHRSVSWYQQTPGQGLQFLFEYFSETQRNKGNFPGRFSGRQFSNSRSEMNVSTLELGDSALYLCASSPGNTGELFFGEGSRLTVL.